This section outlines one T cell receptor beta chain sequence together with its context. The source of the sample is a study of control samples from healthy donors and cancer patients. Here immunoSEQ multiplex PCR was the method, and the copy in TCRdb shows in-frame clones only, minus some. The sample shows 130,000 to 150,000 clones, just under 95% of them seen only once. The CDR3 length is 15 residues. Germline V gene sequence: CDR1 SNHLY, CDR2 FYNNEI. Trimming removed 0 bases at V and 3 bases at J, with 9 bases between. The sequenced sample was blood. This sequence was found in a man in his thirties or forties in good health. The chain couples TRBV2 to TRBJ1-3; no reliable D call. For the CDR3, the DNA is TGTGCCAGCAGTGAAGCATTGGGATTTGGAAACACCATATATTTT. Translating it yields CASSEALGFGNTIYF.